This T cell receptor beta chain was identified during a study of T cells expressing NK-cell markers. TCRdb re-called the 5' RACE reads, yielding one record per CDR3 amino acid sequence without DNA. In all, the sample yields about 540,000 distinct CDR3 sequences. This receptor was taken from a man between 18 and 29 years old in good health. Sequencing input: blood T cells: a sorted CD56 or NKG2C T cell subset, CD4+ or CD8+ T cells, or bulk PBMC T cells (not recorded which).

The CDR3 region is CASSQTIASTQYF. The chain joins TRBV14 to TRBJ2-3; TCRdb reports TRBD2, a call that lacks DNA to check it against. The CDR3 contains 13 residues. Germline V CDR1 and CDR2: SGHDN, FVKESK.